This T cell receptor beta chain was sequenced in a study of technical replicates of blood from a handful of donors. Profiled with immunoSEQ multiplex PCR; TCRdb holds only in-frame clones, not every one. The data hold 66,000 or so clones, with 97% observed a single time. Trimming pared 2 bases from V and 2 bases from J, leaving 9 bases between. CDR3 length equals 14 residues. The germline CDR1 and CDR2 sequences are SGHRS and YFSETQ. What was sequenced was T cells isolated from PBMCs. The clonotype was recovered from a human donor in good health. The chain uses TRBV5-1 and TRBJ2-3; D remains ambiguous. CDR3 sequence: CASSFGQITDTQYF. The CDR3 coding sequence is TGCGCCAGCAGCTTTGGGCAGATCACAGATACGCAGTATTTT. Full variable domain (outside the CDR3, taken from reference TRBV5-1 and TRBJ2-3): KAGVTQTPRYLIKTRGQQVTLSCSPISGHRSVSWYQQTPGQGLQFLFEYFSETQRNKGNFPGRFSGRQFSNSRSEMNVSTLELGDSALYLCASSFGQITDTQYFGPGTRLTVL.